These 7 T cell receptor beta chains came from one sample sequenced in a study of blood T cell repertoires in COVID-19 (dated by TCRdb to 2020 to 2022). Libraries were built with the immunoSEQ multiplex PCR assay. The table comes from immuneACCESS by way of TCRdb, which keeps in-frame sequences with V and J called. Part of the clones is missing from these tables; in studies checked, under half for an unresolved V gene and the rest for unknown reasons. Within this sample are about 36,000 clones, with 85% of them counted one time only. Clones ranked in the top ten supply 14% of the sample. Sequenced input: peripheral blood. Every receptor here comes from a human donor in a cohort sampled during active COVID-19.

The chain joins TRBV2 to TRBJ1-5; TRBD1 matches at 12 bases. Germline V gene sequence: CDR1 SNHLY, CDR2 FYNNEI. The length of the CDR3 is 15 residues. Trimming cost V 6 bases and J 9 bases; bases outside gene matches: 9. The CDR3 is CASSSGTGGFRPQHF. In DNA form, the CDR3 reads TGTGCCAGCAGCTCGGGGACAGGGGGCTTTCGGCCCCAGCATTTT.

The chain uses TRBV4-1 and TRBJ2-5; the D gene is possibly TRBD2 (5 bases). Trimming removed 3 bases from V and 5 bases from J, with 16 bases in between. The CDR3 has 15 residues. CDR1 and CDR2 (germline): MGHRA, YSYEKL. The chain's CDR3 is CASSQGTGSWETQYF. CDR3 DNA sequence: TGCGCCAGCAGCCAGGGTACGGGGTCTTGGGAGACCCAGTACTTC.

V is TRBV3-1 (or the pseudogene TRBV3-2) and J is TRBJ1-4; 12 bases match TRBD1. The CDR3 is 19 residues long. J gave up 2 bases and V 3 bases, and 10 bases lay outside the gene matches. Germline V CDR1 and CDR2: LGHDT, YNNKEL (reference sequence). The CDR3 loop is CASSQGDRGQSWTNEKLFF. The CDR3 bases are TGTGCCAGCAGCCAGGGGGACAGGGGGCAATCGTGGACTAATGAAAAACTGTTTTTT.

The CDR3 region is CASSLEGPRSPQHF. The CDR3 DNA reads TGTGCCAGCAGCTTAGAGGGGCCACGTTCGCCCCAGCATTTT. This chain joins TRBV11-2 and TRBJ1-5, with D possibly matching TRBD1 (5 bases). Trimming took off 0 bases at V and 9 bases at J, with 12 bases between the two ends. There are 14 residues in the CDR3. Germline V lookup: CDR1 SGHAT, CDR2 FQNNGV. Supplemented by reference TRBV11-2 and TRBJ1-5, the full variable domain reads EAGVAQSPRYKIIEKRQSVAFWCNPISGHATLYWYQQILGQGPKLLIQFQNNGVVDDSQLPKDRFSAERLKGVDSTLKIQPAKLEDSAVYLCASSLEGPRSPQHFGDGTRLSIL.

The rearrangement uses TRBV5-5 and TRBJ2-1; D perhaps matches TRBD1 (6 bases). Trimming took off 7 bases at V and 1 base at J, with 9 bases between the two ends. CDR1 is SGHKS and CDR2 is YYEKEE in the germline V gene (reference sequence). The CDR3 contains 13 residues. Written as DNA, the CDR3 is TGTGCCAGCGGGACACCTTCCTACAATGAGCAGTTCTTC. Amino acid sequence: CASGTPSYNEQFF.

The chain links TRBV9 to TRBJ2-2; no clear D gene. The germline V gene has CDR1 SGDLS and CDR2 YYNGEE. V lost 0 bases and J lost 4, with 4 bases in between. The CDR3 has 13 amino acids. CDR3 nucleotides: TGTGCCAGCAGCGTAGCCTCCACCGGGGAGCTGTTTTTT. The encoded protein is CASSVASTGELFF.

V is TRBV5-1 and J is TRBJ2-2; maybe TRBD2 (6 bases). Germline loops: CDR1 SGHRS, CDR2 YFSETQ. This CDR3 spans 14 amino acids. V was clipped by 1 base and J by 7 bases, with 11 bases between them. Here the CDR3 reads CASSLLRGDGELFF. The CDR3 DNA is TGCGCCAGCAGCTTGTTGCGGGGCGACGGGGAGCTGTTTTTT. The full variable domain, rest sourced from reference TRBV5-1 and TRBJ2-2, is KAGVTQTPRYLIKTRGQQVTLSCSPISGHRSVSWYQQTPGQGLQFLFEYFSETQRNKGNFPGRFSGRQFSNSRSEMNVSTLELGDSALYLCASSLLRGDGELFFGEGSRLTVL.